The present entry profiles one T cell receptor beta chain with its context. Its antigen remains unknown. This CDR3 has 17 residues. V lost 6 bases, J lost 0 bases, and 19 bases lay in between. Germline V gene lookup returns CDR1 MDHEN and CDR2 SYDVKM. Both 60 Vbeta primers and 13 Jbeta primers went into the PCR. The table came from immunoSEQ multiplex PCR; TCRdb's copy has only in-frame clones and leaves some out. Among some 150,000 clones listed, roughly 81% were seen once. This sample stems from a study of cytomegalovirus exposure and HLA in healthy donors. Study results and caveats: Later on, a genetic analysis was performed. It linked a missense variant in DCLRE1C with V- and J-gene trimming of TCR beta. Sequencing likely caused a cluster of highly shared sequence variants.

The sequence was collected from a woman between 18 and 29 years old in good health and CMV-seronegative. The rearrangement uses TRBV28 and TRBJ2-3; TRBD1 is a possible D gene (5 bases). Sequenced sample: PBMCs. CDR3 residues: CASRLPGAATSTDTQYF. DNA of the CDR3: TGTGCCAGCAGACTACCTGGGGCTGCAACTAGCACAGATACGCAGTATTTT.